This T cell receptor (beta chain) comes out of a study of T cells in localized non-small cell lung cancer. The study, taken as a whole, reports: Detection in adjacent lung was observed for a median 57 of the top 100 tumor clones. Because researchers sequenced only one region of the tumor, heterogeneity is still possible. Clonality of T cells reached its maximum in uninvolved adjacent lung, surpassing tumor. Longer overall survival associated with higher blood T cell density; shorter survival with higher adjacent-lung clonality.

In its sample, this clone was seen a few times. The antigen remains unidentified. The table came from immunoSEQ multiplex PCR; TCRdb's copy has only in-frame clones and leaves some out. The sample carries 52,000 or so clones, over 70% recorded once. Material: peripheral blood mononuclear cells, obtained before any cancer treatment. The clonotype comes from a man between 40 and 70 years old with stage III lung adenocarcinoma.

DNA of the CDR3: TGTGCCAGCAGCTTGGACGGGGCATGGTATGGCTACACCTTC. Amino acids: CASSLDGAWYGYTF. The chain has TRBV5-5 and TRBJ1-2; TRBD1 is a possible D gene (5 bases). V was trimmed by 0 bases and J by 5 bases, leaving 11 bases between them. The CDR3 length is 14 residues. Looked up from germline, CDR1 is SGHKS and CDR2 is YYEKEE (reference sequence).